This TCR beta chain derives from a study of technical replicates of blood from a handful of donors. Profiled with immunoSEQ multiplex PCR; TCRdb holds only in-frame clones, not every one. The sample carries more than 60,000 clones, approximately 95% recorded once. This clone was detected ten times or more. Sequenced input: T cells isolated from PBMCs. The clonotype comes from a human donor in good health.

The DNA for the CDR3 is TGTGCCAGCAGTAAACAGGGGGCCTACGAGCAGTACTTC. Translating gives CASSKQGAYEQYF. The rearrangement joins TRBV6-6 to TRBJ2-7, with 8 bases fitting TRBD1. Trimming took 5 bases from V and 2 from J; bases not matched to a gene: 2. This CDR3 is 13 amino acids long. Germline lookup yields CDR1 MNHNY and CDR2 SVGAGI (reference sequence).